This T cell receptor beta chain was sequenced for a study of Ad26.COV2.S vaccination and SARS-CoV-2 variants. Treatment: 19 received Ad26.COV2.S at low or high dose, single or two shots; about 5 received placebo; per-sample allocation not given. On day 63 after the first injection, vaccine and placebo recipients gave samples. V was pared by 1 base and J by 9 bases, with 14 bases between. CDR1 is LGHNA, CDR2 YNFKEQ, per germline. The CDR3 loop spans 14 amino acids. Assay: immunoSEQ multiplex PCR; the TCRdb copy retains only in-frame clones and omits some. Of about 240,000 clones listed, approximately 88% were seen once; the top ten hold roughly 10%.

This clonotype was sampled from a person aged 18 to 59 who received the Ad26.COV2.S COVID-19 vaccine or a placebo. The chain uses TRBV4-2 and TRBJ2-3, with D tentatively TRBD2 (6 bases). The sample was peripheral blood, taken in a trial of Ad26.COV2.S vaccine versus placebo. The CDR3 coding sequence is TGTGCCAGCAGCCAAGGGAGGGATGAGATAACGCAGTATTTT. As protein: CASSQGRDEITQYF.